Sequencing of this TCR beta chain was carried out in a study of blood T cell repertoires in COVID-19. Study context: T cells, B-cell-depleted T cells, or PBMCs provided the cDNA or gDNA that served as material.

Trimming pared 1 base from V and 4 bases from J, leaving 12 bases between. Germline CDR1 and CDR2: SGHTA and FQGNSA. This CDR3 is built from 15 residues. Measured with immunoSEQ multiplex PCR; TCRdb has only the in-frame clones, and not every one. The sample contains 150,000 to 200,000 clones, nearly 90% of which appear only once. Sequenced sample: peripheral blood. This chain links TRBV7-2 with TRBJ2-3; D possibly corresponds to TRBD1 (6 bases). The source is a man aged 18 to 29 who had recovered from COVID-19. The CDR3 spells CASSLVGSGADTQYF. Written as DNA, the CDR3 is TGTGCCAGCAGCTTAGTCGGTTCAGGGGCAGATACGCAGTATTTT.